A selection of T cell receptor beta chains follows, all from one sample in a study. TCRdb re-called the RT-PCR reads through MiXCR, storing one row per CDR3 protein. This table holds 650,000 to 800,000 distinct CDR3 sequences, 14% found once. The sequenced sample was memory CD4+ T cells from blood. The source of these receptors is a female donor in good health, serving as a healthy control. Each CDR3 is given with its conserved first and last residue. The D gene is left open where the match is weak. The size entry is marked missing in some rows and otherwise reads once, few, many or a size class.

clone_size	d_call	v_call	j_call	cdr3_nt	cdr3_aa
few	NA	TRBV3-1	TRBJ1-1	TGTGCCAGCAGCCAAGCGCAGATGAACACTGAAGCTTTCTTT	CASSQAQMNTEAFF
once	NA	TRBV9	TRBJ1-1	TGTGCCAGCAGCGTAGGGTACGGGAACACTGAAGCTTTCTTT	CASSVGYGNTEAFF
many	TRBD2	TRBV20-1	TRBJ2-1	TGCAGTGCTAGAGAGTTGGGAAAAGCGGGAGGGCCAAATGAGCAGTTCTTC	CSARELGKAGGPNEQFF
many	TRBD1	TRBV15	TRBJ2-3	TGTGCCACCAGCAGGGGGACAGGGGACCTCACAGATACGCAGTATTTT	CATSRGTGDLTDTQYF
many	NA	TRBV5-1	TRBJ1-2	TGCGCCAGCAGCTTGGATGGCCCCAACTATGGCTACACCTTC	CASSLDGPNYGYTF
NA	NA	TRBV20-1	TRBJ1-5	TGCAGTGCTAGTGGGAGACTTAATCAGCCCCAGCATTTT	CSASGRLNQPQHF
few	NA	TRBV20-1	TRBJ1-3	TGCAGTGCCCCAGGTGACTCTGGAAACACCATATATTTT	CSAPGDSGNTIYF
NA	NA	TRBV20-1	TRBJ2-3	TGCAGTGCTAGAGATCTCCTAGCCCGCACAGATACGCAGTATTTT	CSARDLLARTDTQYF
many	TRBD1	TRBV12-3/TRBV12-4	TRBJ2-2	TGTGCCAGCAGCCCGACAGGGATGAACACCGGGGAGCTGTTTTTT	CASSPTGMNTGELFF
many	NA	TRBV27	TRBJ2-3	TGTGCCAGCAGTACGCCTCCAGGGAGAGTACTGACAGATACGCAGTATTTT	CASSTPPGRVLTDTQYF
few	TRBD1	TRBV20-1	TRBJ1-2	TGCAGTGCTAGTTTAGGACAGGTCTATGGCTACACCTTC	CSASLGQVYGYTF
NA	NA	TRBV7-2	TRBJ1-6	TGTGCCAGCAGCTTCCAGGGTATTGATTCACCCCTCCACTTT	CASSFQGIDSPLHF
few	TRBD2	TRBV27	TRBJ2-7	TGTGCCAGCCGCCCGAGCGGGGGTAGGGAGCAGTACTTC	CASRPSGGREQYF
NA	NA	TRBV6-5	TRBJ1-3	TGTGCCAGCAGTTACTCGACGGGAGCAGGAAACACCATATATTTT	CASSYSTGAGNTIYF
few	TRBD2	TRBV6-5	TRBJ2-1	TGTGCCGTTAGCTCAGAAGCGGGATATGTCGATGAGCAGTTCTTC	CAVSSEAGYVDEQFF
NA	NA	TRBV30	TRBJ1-1	TGTGCCTGGAGCCCCGGACTGCCGAACACTGAAGCTTTCTTT	CAWSPGLPNTEAFF
NA	NA	TRBV6-5	TRBJ1-2	TGTGCCAGCAGTTACTCGGGCAGCCGGCAATACACCTTC	CASSYSGSRQYTF
NA	TRBD1	TRBV5-1	TRBJ2-3	TGCGCCAGCAGCACTGGGACAGGAGACCTCACAGATACGCAGTATTTT	CASSTGTGDLTDTQYF
NA	NA	TRBV28	TRBJ2-7	TGTGCCAGCAGTTTACAGGTGGATCCCTACGAGCAGTACTTC	CASSLQVDPYEQYF
few	NA	TRBV7-2	TRBJ2-1	TGTGCCAGCAGCCCAACTAGAGGCGAGCAGTTCTTC	CASSPTRGEQFF
many	TRBD2	TRBV6-2/TRBV6-3	TRBJ2-2	TGTGCCAGCAGCGCAACAGCGGGAGGGCCGTTCGGGGAGCTGTTTTTT	CASSATAGGPFGELFF
few	NA	TRBV14	TRBJ1-6	TGTGCCAGCAGCCCGGACAGAAACAATTCACCCCTCCACTTT	CASSPDRNNSPLHF
NA	TRBD1	TRBV28	TRBJ2-5	TGTGCCAGCAGTTTAGGACCCACAGGGGGCAGGGAGACCCAGTACTTC	CASSLGPTGGRETQYF
many	NA	TRBV29-1	TRBJ1-1	TGCAGCGTTCTACAGGCGAACACTGAAGCTTTCTTT	CSVLQANTEAFF
few	TRBD2	TRBV3-1	TRBJ2-5	TGTGCCAGCAGCGGAACGCCGGCGGGAGTGGTAGAGACCCAGTACTTC	CASSGTPAGVVETQYF
many	TRBD2	TRBV4-1	TRBJ2-5	TGCGCCAGCAGCCAAGGACTAGCGGGAGCAGAGACCCAGTACTTC	CASSQGLAGAETQYF
NA	NA	TRBV6-2/TRBV6-3	TRBJ2-1	TGTGCCAGCAGTCTAGGGGAGTATGAGCAGTTCTTC	CASSLGEYEQFF
many	TRBD2	TRBV27	TRBJ2-1	TGTGCCGCGGGGACTAGCGCCTCCTACAATGAGCAGTTCTTC	CAAGTSASYNEQFF
NA	NA	TRBV7-8	TRBJ2-5	TGTGCCAGCAGCTTGTGTCCTTCGAGGCAAGAGACCCAGTACTTC	CASSLCPSRQETQYF
few	NA	TRBV28	TRBJ1-2	TGTGCCAGCAGTCCAGCCACGAACTATGGCTACACCTTC	CASSPATNYGYTF
NA	NA	TRBV5-1	TRBJ1-1	TGCGCCAGCAGCTCGGAAGAAAATGAAGCTTTCTTT	CASSSEENEAFF
few	NA	TRBV6-1	TRBJ1-5	TGTGCCAGCAGTGACCGACAGGGCAATCAGCCCCAGCATTTT	CASSDRQGNQPQHF
few	TRBD2	TRBV5-1	TRBJ2-5	TGCGCCAGCAGCTTGGAGCTAGCGGGTGAGACCCAGTACTTC	CASSLELAGETQYF
many	NA	TRBV11-2	TRBJ2-4	TGTGCCAGCAGCGGACCGGGACTGACAAACATTCAGTACTTC	CASSGPGLTNIQYF
NA	NA	TRBV6-6	TRBJ1-2	TGTGCCAGCAGTTACCCAACCGAGGGAGGGAATGGCTACACCTTC	CASSYPTEGGNGYTF
few	NA	TRBV20-1	TRBJ2-2	TGCAGTGCTCCAGCAGGGGGGTCGAACACCGGGGAGCTGTTTTTT	CSAPAGGSNTGELFF
NA	NA	TRBV5-1	TRBJ2-6	TGCGCCAGCAGCTCGGCGCTCTCTGGGGCCAACGTCCTGACTTTC	CASSSALSGANVLTF
NA	NA	TRBV4-2	TRBJ2-6	TGTGCCAGCAGCCAACTTCTAGCTTCTGAGTCTGGGGCCAACGTCCTGACTTTC	CASSQLLASESGANVLTF
NA	TRBD2	TRBV30	TRBJ2-5	TGTGCCTGGAGTGGGACTAGCGTCGAGACCCAGTACTTC	CAWSGTSVETQYF
NA	NA	TRBV7-2	TRBJ1-1	TGTGCCAGCAGCTTAACCTTCACTGAAGCTTTCTTT	CASSLTFTEAFF
NA	NA	TRBV3-1	TRBJ2-7	TGTGCCAGCAGCCCTAGACAGGCGACAATATACGAGCAGTACTTC	CASSPRQATIYEQYF
NA	NA	TRBV5-1	TRBJ2-3	TGCGCCAGCCAAGAGGGGGGAGACTTCACAGATACGCAGTATTTT	CASQEGGDFTDTQYF
NA	NA	TRBV12-3/TRBV12-4	TRBJ1-5	TGTGCCAGCACCCGGGCGGTTCGCCGAAATCAGCCCCAGCATTTT	CASTRAVRRNQPQHF
NA	NA	TRBV7-2	TRBJ1-5	TGTGCCAGCAGCTTGTTAAGTTATAGCAATCAGCCCCAGCATTTT	CASSLLSYSNQPQHF
few	TRBD2	TRBV2	TRBJ2-3	TGTGCCAGCAGTGCCAGCGGGATTCGTACAGATACGCAGTATTTT	CASSASGIRTDTQYF
few	NA	TRBV28	TRBJ2-2	TGTGCCAGCCAAAAAAACACCGGGGAGCTGTTTTTT	CASQKNTGELFF
NA	NA	TRBV6-6	TRBJ2-1	TGTGCCAGCAGGGGAGGGGGTAACAATGAGCAGTTCTTC	CASRGGGNNEQFF
NA	NA	TRBV7-9	TRBJ1-1	TGTGCCAGCAGCTTAAACGTCGAGTCTGAAGCTTTCTTT	CASSLNVESEAFF